These 23 T cell receptor beta chains were all obtained from the same sample, sequenced in a study of blood T cell repertoires in COVID-19. Clones were sequenced by immunoSEQ multiplex PCR, and TCRdb holds only the in-frame ones, with some missing. The table includes around 150,000 clones, under 90% detected once. The sample consisted of peripheral blood. The receptors come from a woman older than 75 with acute or convalescent COVID-19.

The rearrangement joins TRBV28 to TRBJ2-1, with TRBD1 identical over 12 bases. V shed 2 bases, J shed 9 bases, and the junction held 5 bases outside the gene matches. The CDR3 is 15 amino acids. The germline V gene encodes CDR1 MDHEN and CDR2 SYDVKM. The CDR3 region is CASSLRGQGASEQFF. In DNA, the CDR3 is TGTGCCAGCAGTTTAAGGGGACAGGGGGCAAGTGAGCAGTTCTTC.

This rearrangement joins TRBV20-1 to TRBJ1-5; 10 nucleotides align to TRBD1. In germline, CDR1 is DFQATT, CDR2 SNEGSKA (reference sequence). Trimming removed 3 bases from V and 6 bases from J; junction bases left unmatched: 8. This CDR3 has 15 residues. CDR3 DNA: TGCAGTGCTAGTTGGGGACAGGGGAGGGGTCAGCCCCAGCATTTT. This sequence encodes CSASWGQGRGQPQHF.

V usage is TRBV5-1 and J usage is TRBJ2-1; TRBD1 matches 10 bases. The CDR3 length is 14 residues. Germline CDR1 and CDR2: SGHRS and YFSETQ. The junction had 7 bases not matched to a gene; V was cut back by 4 bases and J by 9 bases. CDR3 nucleotide sequence: TGCGCCAGCAGCACCGGGACAGGGGTGGGTGAGCAGTTCTTC. Amino acids: CASSTGTGVGEQFF.

V and J are TRBV7-9 and TRBJ1-4; 7 nucleotides line up with TRBD1. The CDR3 loop spans 18 amino acids. With 4 bases clipped from V and 5 bases from J, the junction kept 16 bases outside the gene matches. Germline lookup yields CDR1 SEHNR and CDR2 FQNEAQ (reference sequence). CDR3 sequence reads: CASSSLPPGTAKNEKLFF. The CDR3 region has the DNA TGTGCCAGCAGCTCGTTGCCCCCCGGGACAGCTAAAAATGAAAAACTGTTTTTT.

Comments on this clone: This sample includes further DNA sequences coding for the same CDR3. The rearrangement uses TRBV7-2 and TRBJ1-2; possibly TRBD1 for D (5 bases). Germline loops: CDR1 SGHTA, CDR2 FQGNSA. V was trimmed by 5 bases and J by 2 bases, leaving 9 bases between them. The CDR3 runs 13 residues. This chain's CDR3 is CASSPDRNYGYTF. In nucleotides, the CDR3 is TGTGCCAGCAGCCCCGACAGAAACTATGGCTACACCTTC.

The chain links TRBV6-1 to TRBJ1-6; 7 nucleotides align to TRBD1. This CDR3 is 15 amino acids long. Germline V gene sequence: CDR1 MNHNS, CDR2 SASEGT. V trimming: 0 bases; J trimming: 7 bases; junction bases outside the gene matches: 3. DNA of the CDR3: TGTGCCAGCAGTGAAGCCCCGGGACAGAATTCACCCCTCCACTTT. Translated: CASSEAPGQNSPLHF.

The chain joins TRBV10-1 to TRBJ1-2; possibly TRBD1 for D (6 bases). V was shortened by 5 bases and J by 0 bases, with 7 bases between the two germline ends. This CDR3 region has 13 residues. Germline V gene data show CDR1 as WNHNN and CDR2 as SYGVQD (reference sequence). CDR3 loop: CASSRGTNYGYTF. The CDR3 region has the DNA TGCGCCAGCAGTAGGGGGACTAACTATGGCTACACCTTC.

The chain recombines TRBV14 with TRBJ2-2; TRBD2 matches 15 bases. Germline V gene data show CDR1 as SGHDN and CDR2 as FVKESK. The CDR3 contains 19 residues. After removal of 3 bases from V and 6 bases from J, the junction contained 11 bases not matched to a gene. As DNA, the CDR3 is TGTGCCAGCAGCCAGTCGCCTCCGGGACTAGCGGGAGGTGCCGGGGAGCTGTTTTTT. Its translation is CASSQSPPGLAGGAGELFF.

Only a few counts were recorded for this clone. The chain is built from TRBV28 and TRBJ2-3, with 9 bases aligning to TRBD1. The CDR3 runs to 17 residues. V shed 0 bases, J shed 2 bases, and the junction held 6 bases outside the gene matches. Per the germline V gene, CDR1 is MDHEN and CDR2 is SYDVKM. The CDR3 nucleotides are TGTGCCAGCAGTTTATGGCGGACAGGGGTCTCCACAGATACGCAGTATTTT. The encoded protein is CASSLWRTGVSTDTQYF.

The chain combines TRBV5-1 with TRBJ1-6; 8 bases fit TRBD1. J gave up 7 bases and V 4 bases, and 13 bases lay outside the gene matches. CDR3 length: 17 residues. Per the germline V gene, CDR1 is SGHRS and CDR2 is YFSETQ. The CDR3 DNA is TGCGCCAGCAGCCCCGACCAGGGGGCGAATCTAAATTCACCCCTCCACTTT. Its protein product is CASSPDQGANLNSPLHF.

The CDR3 reads CASSWRDNSYEQYF. For the CDR3, the DNA is TGCGCCAGCTCTTGGCGGGATAACTCCTACGAGCAGTACTTC. The V gene is TRBV5-1, the J gene TRBJ2-7; possible D gene TRBD2, 6 bases. The germline CDR1 and CDR2 sequences are SGHRS and YFSETQ. V was pared by 7 bases and J by 0 bases, with 14 bases between. This CDR3 is built from 14 residues. Full variable domain (outside the CDR3, taken from reference TRBV5-1 and TRBJ2-7): KAGVTQTPRYLIKTRGQQVTLSCSPISGHRSVSWYQQTPGQGLQFLFEYFSETQRNKGNFPGRFSGRQFSNSRSEMNVSTLELGDSALYLCASSWRDNSYEQYFGPGTRLTVT.

The chain joins TRBV11-2 to TRBJ1-1; TRBD1 aligns across 9 bases. V lost 3 bases, J lost 5 bases, and 7 bases stayed unmatched. Germline CDR1 is SGHAT and CDR2 is FQNNGV. This CDR3 is built from 15 residues. CDR3 in DNA: TGTGCCAGCAGCTTGAAGACAGGGGGTAGTACTGAAGCTTTCTTT. As protein: CASSLKTGGSTEAFF.

The V gene is TRBV12-3 or TRBV12-4, the J gene TRBJ2-2; a weak D match, TRBD1 (5 bases). V gave up 6 bases and J gave up 5 bases, with 10 bases separating them. CDR3 size: 13 residues. The CDR3 sequence: CASSYDSTGELFF. The CDR3 DNA follows: TGTGCCAGCAGCTACGACAGTACCGGGGAGCTGTTTTTT.

A word on this clone: Other DNA variants within this sample encode the same CDR3. The chain carries TRBV10-3 and TRBJ1-5, with D possibly matching TRBD1 (6 bases). The V end was cut by 3 bases, the J end by 4 bases, with 10 bases between. Germline CDR1 ENHRY, CDR2 SYGVKD. The CDR3 has 14 amino acids. For the CDR3, the DNA is TGTGCCATCAGTGAACAGGGAAGTAATCAGCCCCAGCATTTT. Translated, it gives CAISEQGSNQPQHF.

This chain uses TRBV7-9 with TRBJ2-5, with D perhaps matching TRBD2 (5 bases). The CDR3 has 13 residues. Trimming pared 11 bases from V and 5 bases from J, leaving 18 bases between. Germline V gene lookup returns CDR1 SEHNR and CDR2 FQNEAQ (reference sequence). For the CDR3, the DNA is TGTGCCGGTCGACCGGGTAGCGCGGAGACCCAGTACTTC. It translates to CAGRPGSAETQYF.

CDR3 sequence reads: CATKRGAQGTNEKLFF. For the CDR3, the DNA is TGTGCCACCAAGCGCGGAGCACAGGGGACTAATGAAAAACTGTTTTTT. The V and J genes are TRBV27 and TRBJ1-4, with 7 bases identical to TRBD1. The ends lost 10 bases at V and 2 bases at J; junction bases unmatched: 13. The V gene's germline CDR1 is MNHEY and CDR2 SMNVEV (reference sequence). The CDR3 runs to 16 residues.

The V call is TRBV4-2, the J call TRBJ2-5; TRBD2 matches 9 bases. The germline gives CDR1 LGHNA, CDR2 YNFKEQ. Trimming at V came to 4 bases and at J to 2 bases, leaving 8 bases not matched to a gene. The CDR3 has 16 residues. Here the CDR3 DNA reads TGTGCCAGCAGCCGTACCTTAGCGGGGGCGCAAGAGACCCAGTACTTC. It encodes CASSRTLAGAQETQYF.

The chain couples TRBV11-3 to TRBJ2-7; D is undetermined. The V gene lost 1 base and the J gene lost 2 bases, with 6 bases spanning the gap. The CDR3 loop spans 13 amino acids. Germline V CDR1 and CDR2: SGHNT, YENEEA. The CDR3 coding sequence is TGTGCCAGCAGCTTAGGTACAGCCTACGAGCAGTACTTC. This encodes CASSLGTAYEQYF.

This sequence joins TRBV7-9 and TRBJ2-3, with 9 bases matching TRBD2. Germline trimming cut 1 base from V and 2 bases from J; bases unmatched to any gene: 10. CDR3 length: 18 residues. Germline V gene data show CDR1 as SEHNR and CDR2 as FQNEAQ (reference sequence). The CDR3 DNA follows: TGTGCCAGCAGCTTAGACCCGGCTAGCGGGGAGCTCACAGATACGCAGTATTTT. This sequence encodes CASSLDPASGELTDTQYF.

The genes are TRBV2 and TRBJ2-2; 9 bases fit TRBD1. Germline values: CDR1 SNHLY, CDR2 FYNNEI. Trimming removed 2 bases from V and 8 bases from J; junction bases left unmatched: 9. This CDR3 spans 16 amino acids. As DNA, the CDR3 is TGTGCCAGCAGTGAACGTTCCACAGGGGGCATGGGGGAGCTGTTTTTT. It is translated as CASSERSTGGMGELFF.

This chain connects TRBV21-1 to TRBJ2-7; the table names TRBD2, a call not compared with the DNA. TRBV21-1 is a listed pseudogene. CDR3 size: 15 residues. Here the CDR3 DNA reads TGTGCCAGCAGCAATAGGACTAGCGATTCCTACGAGCAGTACTTC. It specifies CASSNRTSDSYEQYF.

V is TRBV11-2 and J is TRBJ1-6; possibly TRBD1 for D (5 bases). CDR1 and CDR2 (germline): SGHAT, FQNNGV. V was clipped by 5 bases and J by 4 bases, with 12 bases between them. The CDR3 covers 15 residues. As DNA, the CDR3 is TGTGCCAGCAGCGGCAGACAGAGATATAATTCACCCCTCCACTTT. This sequence encodes CASSGRQRYNSPLHF.

The chain joins TRBV18 to TRBJ1-4, with TRBD1 identical over 10 bases. V lost 3 bases to trimming and J lost 8 bases; unmatched junction nucleotides: 3. The length of the CDR3 is 14 residues. CDR1 and CDR2 (germline): KGHSH, LQKENI. As DNA, the CDR3 is TGTGCCAGCTCACCCGGGACAGGGGAGGAAAAACTGTTTTTT. This translates into CASSPGTGEEKLFF.